This entry features one TCR beta chain sequence. Its antigen remains unidentified. No much larger clonotype is one base removed from it; base qualities were not supplied. Looking up the germline V gene yields CDR1 SGHTA and CDR2 FQGTGA. The CDR3 runs 14 residues from the cysteine to the phenylalanine. The only DNA kept is the CDR3, 42 bases in frame from the first base. V drops 4 bases and J drops 4 bases, leaving 13 bases in between. The label giving this sample's time point can be read as: blood 4 weeks post-SBRT, at nephrectomy. The treatment or condition label of this sample denotes: 15 Gy SBRT to primary tumor, nephrectomy 4 weeks later. The samples were drawn from a clinical trial, where primary renal cell carcinomas were treated with 15 Gy of stereotactic body radiation therapy and then removed by nephrectomy 4 weeks afterward. To track tumor-enriched clonotypes, serial peripheral blood was sampled from radiation-treated patients at baseline and at 2 weeks and 4 weeks after SBRT. Renal cell carcinoma with clear cell pathology was present in all patients. Genomic DNA for TCR sequencing was prepared using the QIAamp DNA Blood Mini Kit (Qiagen). The analyses included only samples that passed all quality control checks.

TCR beta libraries were generated from genomic DNA with the immunoSEQ kit, following the manufacturer's recommendations. Library preparation used a first multiplex PCR with proprietary primers, then a second PCR adding unique barcodes, with bead cleanups after each round. Each sample batch included a kit-provided positive control reaction and a negative control reaction. The final libraries were assessed on an Agilent 4200 TapeStation D1000 ScreenTape, pooled by volume, and quantified by qPCR. An Illumina NextSeq500 fitted with a MidOutput 150-cycle cartridge performed the sequencing, running 156 Read1 cycles and 15 Index1 cycles with the kit's custom primers. The pooled library was loaded at around 1.1 pM, and approximately 20% PhiX control was spiked in. Per the source publication's procedure: Vendor-processed data were analyzed in R, and a clonotype was defined as all T cells sharing the same CDR3 nucleotide sequence. In the clone abundance analyses, frequencies were normalized to the 10,000 most abundant clones in each sample. Public T cell clones, averaging fewer than five per sample, were removed before analysis. A difference in abundance of at least 32-fold between compartments was used to define tumor-enriched and baseline blood-enriched clonotypes. A beta-binomial differential abundance model was used to identify clonotypes that were expanded or contracted between blood time points. Similarity between tumor and blood repertoires was quantified using the Baroni-Urbani and Buser coefficient, and groups were compared with two-tailed Wilcoxon tests in R. Sourced from immuneACCESS, this table was stored by TCRdb with only in-frame sequences that have V and J called. A share of the clones is absent; for the studies checked, an unresolved V gene accounts for under half, and the remainder has no known explanation. That table gives V, J and clone size, and the DNA gave D and trimming. The sample table holds some 78,000 clones, of which nearly 90% were seen once. Around 6% of the sample rests with the top ten.

This sample is part of a study of radiation and T cells in renal cell carcinoma (dated by TCRdb to the early 2020s). A note on the overall study: A total of fewer than 55 samples underwent TCR beta sequencing, made up of roughly 26 tumors and some 27 peripheral blood samples. In the 40 to 55 samples combined, some 4 million unique CDR3 nucleotide sequences were found, encoding about 2,700,000 unique CDR3 amino acid sequences. The last blood draw happened 4 weeks after radiation, timed to coincide with nephrectomy. General conclusions and limits of the study: Changes in the blood repertoire were not tracked past 4 weeks after treatment. With a single-armed trial design, the study had no way to address how radiation dose or scheduling affects the TCR repertoire. Top tumor clonotypes rose in blood from baseline to 2 weeks post-radiation, then contracted by 4 weeks, suggesting transient expansion of tumor-resident clones. Because pretreatment tumor biopsies were not available, the baseline intratumoral presence of clonotypes could not be determined.

The rearranged chain carries TRBV7-3 and TRBJ1-1; TRBD1 is a possible D gene, resting on 6 matching bases. The receptor's source is a woman between 70 and 85 years old with renal cell carcinoma. The sample was blood, taken from a patient whose treatment included radiotherapy and nephrectomy. The DNA is as follows: TGTGCCAGCAGCTCATGGGGGGCGTCCACTGAAGCTTTCTTT. Protein translation: CASSSWGASTEAFF. Supplemented by the reference TRBV7-3 and TRBJ1-1 proteins around the CDR3, the complete variable domain is GAGVSQTPSNKVTEKGKYVELRCDPISGHTALYWYRQSLGQGPEFLIYFQGTGAADDSGLPNDRFFAVRPEGSVSTLKIQRTERGDSAVYLCASSSWGASTEAFFGQGTRLTVV.